The T cell receptor (beta chain) under discussion was sequenced for a study of blood T cells in healthy people across ages. From germline, CDR1 is MDHEN and CDR2 SYDVKM. The CDR3 contains 13 residues. V lost 8 bases and J lost 8, with 16 bases in between. In this sample, this clonotype turned up a few times. A second PCR, run for about 7 to 11 cycles, used a sample-barcoded 5' primer plus a J-beta primer mix. Using its own MiXCR run on the 5' RACE reads, TCRdb lists one record per CDR3 protein. This table has hundreds of thousands of distinct CDR3 sequences, about 21% appearing once. This clonotype originated in a man in his 70s in good health. The chain joins TRBV28 to TRBJ2-1; D unclear. What was sequenced was blood. The CDR3 DNA reads as TGTGCCAGCCTCCTTCCGGGTGGGTATGAGCAGTTCTTC. Amino acids: CASLLPGGYEQFF.